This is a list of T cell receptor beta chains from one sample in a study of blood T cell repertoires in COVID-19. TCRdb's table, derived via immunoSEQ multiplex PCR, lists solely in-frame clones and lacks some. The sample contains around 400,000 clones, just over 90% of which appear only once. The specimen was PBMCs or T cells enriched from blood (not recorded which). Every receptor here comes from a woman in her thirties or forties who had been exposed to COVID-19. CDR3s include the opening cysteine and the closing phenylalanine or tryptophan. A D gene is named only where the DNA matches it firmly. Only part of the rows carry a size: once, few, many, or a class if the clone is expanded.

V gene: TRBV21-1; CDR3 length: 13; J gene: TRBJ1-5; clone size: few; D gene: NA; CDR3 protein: CASSSRGGQPQHF; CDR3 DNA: TGTGCCAGCAGCTCGCGGGGGGGACAGCCCCAGCATTTT
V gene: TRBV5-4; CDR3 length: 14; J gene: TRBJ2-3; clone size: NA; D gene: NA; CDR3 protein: CASSSGDSRDTQYF; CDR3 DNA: TGTGCCAGCAGCTCGGGGGACTCCAGAGATACGCAGTATTTT
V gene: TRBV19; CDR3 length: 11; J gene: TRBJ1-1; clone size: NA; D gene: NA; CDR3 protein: CASSRVTEAFF; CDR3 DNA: TGTGCCAGTAGCCGCGTCACTGAAGCTTTCTTT
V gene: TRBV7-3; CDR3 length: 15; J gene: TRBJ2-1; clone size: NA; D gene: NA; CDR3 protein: CASSLGTLRYNEQFF; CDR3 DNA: TGTGCCAGCAGCTTAGGCACCCTTCGTTACAATGAGCAGTTCTTC
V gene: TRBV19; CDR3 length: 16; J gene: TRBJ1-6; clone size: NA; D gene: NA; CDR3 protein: CASSIRQGNYNSPLHF; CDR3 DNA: TGTGCCAGTAGTATCCGGCAGGGCAACTATAATTCACCCCTCCACTTT
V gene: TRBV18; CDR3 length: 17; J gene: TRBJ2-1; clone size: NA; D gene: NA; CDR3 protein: CASSPPGLGLGLNEQFF; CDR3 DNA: TGTGCCAGCTCACCCCCTGGATTGGGACTGGGGTTAAATGAGCAGTTCTTC
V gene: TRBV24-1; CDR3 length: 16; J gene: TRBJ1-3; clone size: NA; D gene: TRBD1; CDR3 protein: CATSDGQGSSGNTIYF; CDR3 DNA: TGTGCCACCAGTGATGGACAGGGGAGCTCTGGAAACACCATATATTTT
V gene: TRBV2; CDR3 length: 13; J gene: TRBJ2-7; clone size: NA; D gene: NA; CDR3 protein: CASSARVLGEQYF; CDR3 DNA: TGTGCCAGCAGCGCCAGGGTTCTGGGGGAGCAGTACTTC
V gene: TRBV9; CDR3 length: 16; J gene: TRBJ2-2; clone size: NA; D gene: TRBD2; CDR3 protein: CASKSSGGVGTGELFF; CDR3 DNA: TGTGCCAGCAAATCCTCGGGAGGGGTGGGCACCGGGGAGCTGTTTTTT
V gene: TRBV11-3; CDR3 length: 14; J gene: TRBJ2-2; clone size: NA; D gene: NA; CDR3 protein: CASSLGRSTGELFF; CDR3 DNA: TGTGCCAGCAGCTTAGGGCGGAGCACCGGGGAGCTGTTTTTT
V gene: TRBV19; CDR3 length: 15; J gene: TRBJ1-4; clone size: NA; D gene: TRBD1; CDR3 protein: CASSPSQGFNEKLFF; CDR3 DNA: TGTGCCAGTAGTCCATCACAGGGGTTTAATGAAAAACTGTTTTTT
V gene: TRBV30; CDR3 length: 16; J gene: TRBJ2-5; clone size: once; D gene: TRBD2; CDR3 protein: CAWSASGGARQETQYF; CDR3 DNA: TGTGCCTGGAGCGCCTCCGGGGGGGCCCGACAAGAGACCCAGTACTTC
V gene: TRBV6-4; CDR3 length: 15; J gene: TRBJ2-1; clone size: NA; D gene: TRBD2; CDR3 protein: CASRITSGAYNEQFF; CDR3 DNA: TGTGCCAGCAGGATAACTAGCGGCGCCTACAATGAGCAGTTCTTC
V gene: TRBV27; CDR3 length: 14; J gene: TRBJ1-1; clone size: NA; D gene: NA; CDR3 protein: CASSFQNWNTEAFF; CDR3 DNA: TGTGCCAGCAGTTTCCAGAATTGGAACACTGAAGCTTTCTTT